The present TCR beta chain was sequenced within a study of CD8 T cells in Susac syndrome. This CDR3 contains 13 residues. Germline-derived CDR1 and CDR2 are SGHAT and FQNNGV. Trimming left V 0 bases short and J 14 bases short, with 14 bases between. RNA, at about 0.45 to 1 ug, was reverse transcribed with random hexamers. With immunoSEQ multiplex PCR, TCR beta CDR3 was amplified across 54 Vbeta and 13 Jbeta. TCRdb analysed the immunoSEQ multiplex PCR reads with MiXCR anew, one entry per CDR3 protein. The sample holds about 300,000 distinct CDR3 sequences, 70% to 90% seen once. The sequenced material came from CD8+ T cells from PBMCs. The chain uses TRBV11-2 and TRBJ2-1, with D perhaps TRBD1 (5 bases). The sequence was collected from a human donor with multiple sclerosis. The CDR3 DNA is TGTGCCAGCAGCTTAGAGGTGGACATGGTAAAGTTCTTC. Protein sequence: CASSLEVDMVKFF.